This T cell receptor beta chain comes out of a study of blood T cell repertoires in COVID-19. Turning to the study itself: Samples of COVID-19 (acute and convalescent) were obtained from the United States, Italy and Spain.

CDR1 is SGHRS and CDR2 is YFSETQ in the germline V gene. The length of the CDR3 is 16 residues. V was pared by 2 bases and J by 6 bases, with 15 bases between. The repertoire was sequenced with immunoSEQ multiplex PCR; TCRdb's copy has only in-frame clones and lacks some. This sample has around 18,000 clones, with 75% to 85% found just once. This clone was found once. This clonotype originated in an older man with acute or convalescent COVID-19. The sample comprised peripheral blood. The chain couples TRBV5-1 to TRBJ1-6; D ambiguous. CDR3 in amino acids: CASSFARDTPNSPLHF. The CDR3 region has the DNA TGCGCCAGCAGCTTCGCTCGAGACACGCCTAATTCACCCCTCCACTTT.